This TCR beta chain is from a study of cytomegalovirus exposure and HLA in healthy donors. Study conclusions and caveats: In the analysis, some V segments, TRBV6-2 and TRBV6-3 included, were excluded as indistinguishable. In vitro confirmation showed three CMV-associated chains to be CMV antigen specific.

Trimming pared 0 bases from V and 2 bases from J, leaving 8 bases between. The CDR3 consists of 15 residues. Germline loops: CDR1 MNHEY, CDR2 SVGAGI. With 60 Vbeta and 13 Jbeta primers, the PCR was carried out. This table comes from immunoSEQ multiplex PCR, and its TCRdb copy is limited to in-frame clones, with some not included. This sample carries under 150,000 clones, roughly 82% of them seen once, and the ten largest clones take roughly 3.5%. On this clone: As yet, its antigen is unknown.

The J gene is TRBJ1-5, the V gene TRBV6-5; unclear D gene. The clonotype originates from a male donor in good health and CMV-seronegative. The sample taken for sequencing was PBMCs. CDR3 sequence: CASSYSREGNQPQHF. For the CDR3, the DNA is TGTGCCAGCAGTTACTCGAGGGAGGGCAATCAGCCCCAGCATTTT.